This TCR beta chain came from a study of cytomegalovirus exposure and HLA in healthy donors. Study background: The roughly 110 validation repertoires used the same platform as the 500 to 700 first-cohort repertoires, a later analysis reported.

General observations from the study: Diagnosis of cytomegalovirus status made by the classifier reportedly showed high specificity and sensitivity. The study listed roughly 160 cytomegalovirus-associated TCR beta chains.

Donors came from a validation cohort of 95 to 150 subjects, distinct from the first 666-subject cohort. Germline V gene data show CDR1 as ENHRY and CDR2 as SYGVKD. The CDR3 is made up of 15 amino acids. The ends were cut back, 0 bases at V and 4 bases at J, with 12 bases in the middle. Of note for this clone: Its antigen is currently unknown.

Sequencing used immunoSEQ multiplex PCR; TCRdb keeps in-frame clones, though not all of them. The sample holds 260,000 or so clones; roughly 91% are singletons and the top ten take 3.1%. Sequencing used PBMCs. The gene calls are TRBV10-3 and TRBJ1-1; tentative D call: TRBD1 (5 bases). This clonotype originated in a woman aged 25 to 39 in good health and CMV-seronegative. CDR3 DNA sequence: TGTGCCATCAGTGAGTCTGGGGGGGTGGGCACTGAAGCTTTCTTT. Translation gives CAISESGGVGTEAFF.